The clone carrying this T cell receptor (beta chain) was observed at least ten times. The antigen is unknown. The observed sequence ends 3 residues before the CDR3 terminus, with the missing tail filled in from the germline J gene. The data were produced by immunoSEQ multiplex PCR, yet TCRdb's version contains in-frame clones alone and is incomplete. The profile covers about 52,000 clones, none occurring a single time. Germline CDR1 is MNHEY and CDR2 is SVGEGT. Deletions cut 2 bases from V and 6 bases from J, with 10 bases between. This CDR3 is built from 13 residues. The entry originates in a study of T cell clonality in common variable immunodeficiency. The study's findings and limits: CVID subjects had higher TCRbeta clonality than healthy controls, most marked in about a third. Compared with controls, CVID subjects had fewer shared TCRbeta clones.

What was sequenced was peripheral blood mononuclear cells. The rearrangement links TRBV6-2 or TRBV6-3 to TRBJ1-1; TRBD1 is a possible D gene (6 bases). The clonotype was recovered from a person aged 18 to 70 in good health. CDR3 bases read: TGTGCCAGCAGTTACGCCAGGGGATCTGAA. The encoded protein is CASSYARGSE. The CDR3 in full is CASSYARGSEAFF.